Below are 31 T cell receptor beta chains sequenced from a single sample in a study of OX40 agonist ivuxolimab in advanced cancers. TCRdb keeps only in-frame clones here, not all; method: immunoSEQ multiplex PCR. The sample holds some 19,000 clones, more than 80% seen once. Sequencing used CD4+ or CD8+ T cells sorted from blood, obtained in a trial of the OX40 agonist ivuxolimab. Every receptor here comes from an adult with an advanced solid tumor such as melanoma, head and neck, liver or kidney cancer.

This clone was detected only once. The junction and the germline gene differ at one end; a read error may be behind it. The chain has TRBV4-1 and TRBJ2-1; 7 bases fit TRBD1. Germline loops: CDR1 MGHRA, CDR2 YSYEKL. The CDR3 covers 11 residues. The CDR3 is CASGQGDEQFF. CDR3 nucleotides: TGCGCCAGCGGCCAGGGGGATGAGCAGTTCTTC.

The chain recombines TRBV9 with TRBJ1-3; D unclear. Germline CDR1 is SGDLS and CDR2 is YYNGEE. V was cut by 0 bases and J by 0 bases, with 10 bases left in between. The CDR3 length is 16 residues. CDR3 in DNA: TGTGCCAGCAGCGTAGACGGGAGCAGCTCTGGAAACACCATATATTTT. Protein: CASSVDGSSSGNTIYF.

V and J are TRBV7-9 and TRBJ1-2; TRBD1 is a possible D gene (5 bases). CDR1 and CDR2 from the germline V gene are SEHNR and FQNEAQ (reference sequence). The CDR3 contains 15 residues. Trimming removed 5 bases from V and 1 base from J, with 14 bases in between. The CDR3 bases are TGTGCCAGCAGCGGGGGAACAGGTGGTAACTATGGCTACACCTTC. Translation gives CASSGGTGGNYGYTF.

This chain joins TRBV27 and TRBJ2-2, with 9 bases that match TRBD1. The germline V gene encodes CDR1 MNHEY and CDR2 SMNVEV (reference sequence). Unmatched junction bases numbered 12, after V lost 6 bases and J lost 7 bases. The CDR3 has 16 residues. The CDR3 sequence: CASREGTGGAGGELFF. CDR3 nucleotide sequence: TGTGCCAGCAGGGAGGGAACAGGGGGCGCGGGCGGGGAGCTGTTTTTT.

This rearrangement joins TRBV10-1 to TRBJ1-1; a possible D gene is TRBD1 (5 bases). The CDR3 sequence is 13 residues long. Germline CDR1 WNHNN, CDR2 SYGVQD (reference sequence). Trimming cost V 2 bases and J 3 bases, with 7 bases left between them. The CDR3 DNA sequence: TGCGCCAGCAGTGAGACAGGTGACACTGAAGCTTTCTTT. This codes for CASSETGDTEAFF.

The rearrangement joins TRBV7-9 to TRBJ2-3, with a weak D call TRBD1 (5 bases). This CDR3 has 15 amino acids. CDR1 and CDR2 from the germline V gene are SEHNR and FQNEAQ (reference sequence). V was shortened by 0 bases and J by 0 bases, with 7 bases between the two germline ends. As DNA, the CDR3 is TGTGCCAGCAGCTTAGCGGGGCCTAGCACAGATACGCAGTATTTT. It encodes CASSLAGPSTDTQYF.

J is TRBJ1-1 and V is TRBV9; D might be TRBD1 (6 bases). The V end lost 3 bases, the J end lost 7 bases, and 19 bases lay between the germline ends. The CDR3 is 15 amino acids. The germline V gene has CDR1 SGDLS and CDR2 YYNGEE. The CDR3 DNA is TGTGCCAGCAGCGCTCGCGGTGGGACACCGTTTGAAGCTTTCTTT. Encoded protein: CASSARGGTPFEAFF. Filled out from reference TRBV9 and TRBJ1-1, the complete variable domain reads DSGVTQTPKHLITATGQRVTLRCSPRSGDLSVYWYQQSLDQGLQFLIQYYNGEERAKGNILERFSAQQFPDLHSELNLSSLELGDSALYFCASSARGGTPFEAFFGQGTRLTVV.

The chain employs TRBV19 and TRBJ2-7, with D tentatively TRBD1 (5 bases). Trimming pared 5 bases from V and 2 bases from J, leaving 7 bases between. The CDR3 covers 12 residues. CDR1 LNHDA and CDR2 SQIVND come from the germline V gene (reference sequence). The CDR3 coding sequence is TGTGCCAGTAGTGACAGCACCTACGAGCAGTACTTC. Its protein product is CASSDSTYEQYF.

The genes are TRBV7-6 and TRBJ1-3; D gene unclear. Germline CDR1 reads SGHVS; CDR2 reads FNYEAQ. V lost 5 bases, J lost 0 bases, and 11 bases lay in between. This CDR3 is built from 15 residues. In DNA, the CDR3 is TGTGCCAGCAGCCACAGCGTCACCTCTGGAAACACCATATATTTT. Encoded protein: CASSHSVTSGNTIYF.

This clone was counted only a few times. The identical CDR3 is also encoded by other nucleotide sequences in the sample. The chain employs TRBV7-9 and TRBJ2-3; no clear D. Germline V gene data show CDR1 as SEHNR and CDR2 as FQNEAQ (reference sequence). CDR3 length equals 13 residues. V shed 0 bases and J shed 2 bases, with 3 bases lying between them. CDR3 DNA: TGTGCCAGCAGCTTAGCCGTCACAGATACGCAGTATTTT. Its translation: CASSLAVTDTQYF. Complete variable domain (other parts from reference TRBV7-9 and TRBJ2-3): DTGVSQNPRHKITKRGQNVTFRCDPISEHNRLYWYRQTLGQGPEFLTYFQNEAQLEKSRLLSDRFSAERPKGSFSTLEIQRTEQGDSAMYLCASSLAVTDTQYFGPGTRLTVL.

The V and J genes are TRBV4-1 and TRBJ2-7; TRBD1 is a possible D gene (7 bases). V lost 4 bases, J lost 7 bases, and 11 bases lay in between. Germline V gives CDR1 MGHRA, CDR2 YSYEKL. This CDR3 has 12 residues. CDR3 loop: CASSLSGGEQYF. The CDR3 DNA reads as TGCGCCAGCAGCCTCTCAGGGGGGGAGCAGTACTTC.

This chain uses TRBV7-9 with TRBJ1-5, with 11 bases matching TRBD1. With 5 bases clipped from V and 7 bases from J, the junction kept 7 bases outside the gene matches. Germline loops: CDR1 SEHNR, CDR2 FQNEAQ (reference sequence). The CDR3 sequence is 15 residues long. CDR3 amino acids: CASSRGQGVGQPQHF. CDR3 sequence (DNA): TGTGCCAGCAGCCGGGGACAGGGGGTAGGACAGCCCCAGCATTTT.

The chain combines TRBV11-3 with TRBJ2-1; D is perhaps TRBD2 (7 bases). This CDR3 region has 16 residues. The germline CDR1 and CDR2 sequences are SGHNT and YENEEA. The ends were cut back, 6 bases at V and 7 bases at J, with 22 bases in the middle. CDR3 protein: CASSRGRGAPQNEQFF. CDR3 coding DNA: TGTGCCAGCAGTAGGGGTCGGGGGGCGCCGCAAAATGAGCAGTTCTTC.

This sequence joins TRBV29-1 and TRBJ2-1; TRBD1 matches 10 bases. There are 14 residues in the CDR3. The germline V gene has CDR1 SQVTM and CDR2 ANQGSEA. The V and J ends lost 7 bases and 4 bases, in that order; junction bases with no gene match: 7. CDR3 coding DNA: TGCAGCGGGCGAGGGGACAGGGGTTACAATGAGCAGTTCTTC. It encodes CSGRGDRGYNEQFF.

The chain recombines TRBV4-1 with TRBJ1-6, with TRBD1 matching over 9 bases. This CDR3 spans 15 amino acids. Germline V gene sequence: CDR1 MGHRA, CDR2 YSYEKL. Trimming took 6 bases from V and 9 from J; bases not matched to a gene: 9. CDR3 in DNA: TGCGCCAGCAGTGCCGGGACAGGGAGCGGTTCACCCCTCCACTTT. It specifies CASSAGTGSGSPLHF.

This clone was seen just once. The genes are TRBV2 and TRBJ2-7, with a possible D match to TRBD2 (6 bases). In germline, CDR1 is SNHLY, CDR2 FYNNEI. There are 14 residues in the CDR3. V lost 4 bases and J lost 2, with 12 bases in between. The CDR3 DNA reads TGTGCCAGCAGTGGCGGGGACGAAGCCTACGAGCAGTACTTC. Translating it yields CASSGGDEAYEQYF.

This chain links TRBV13 with TRBJ2-3; D is unresolved. This CDR3 is built from 11 residues. Germline V gives CDR1 PRHDT, CDR2 FYEKMQ (reference sequence). The V and J ends lost 4 bases and 4 bases respectively, with 3 bases between them. DNA for the CDR3: TGTGCCAGCAGCTCATCAGATACGCAGTATTTT. Residues: CASSSSDTQYF.

The chain carries TRBV7-2 and TRBJ2-5; the match to TRBD2 covers 8 bases. Judging by the DNA end, TRBJ2-7 fits better; the J call may be wrong. Looked up from germline, CDR1 is SGHTA and CDR2 is FQGNSA. This CDR3 has 14 amino acids. The CDR3 here is CASSFSGTAYEQYF. The CDR3 region has the DNA TGTGCCAGCAGCTTTAGCGGGACGGCCTACGAGCAGTACTTC.

This clone has just a few counts. The chain combines TRBV7-2 with TRBJ1-5; a weak D match, TRBD1 (5 bases). CDR3 length: 13 amino acids. V dropped 2 bases and J dropped 5 bases, with 7 bases sitting between them. Germline-derived CDR1 and CDR2 are SGHTA and FQGNSA. The CDR3 nucleotides are TGTGCCAGCAGCTTAAACAGGTATCAGCCCCAGCATTTT. It is translated as CASSLNRYQPQHF.

The chain employs TRBV29-1 and TRBJ1-4, with TRBD1 matching 9 bases. Germline trimming cut 4 bases from V and 7 bases from J; bases unmatched to any gene: 4. Germline-derived CDR1 and CDR2 are SQVTM and ANQGSEA. CDR3 length: 13 amino acids. The CDR3 here is CSVAGQGGEKLFF. DNA of the CDR3: TGCAGCGTTGCGGGACAGGGCGGTGAAAAACTGTTTTTT.

In its sample, this clone was seen a few times. V gene TRBV25-1 combines with J gene TRBJ2-1, with 7 bases aligning to TRBD2. CDR1 and CDR2 (germline): MGHDK, SYGVNS. Unmatched junction bases numbered 7, after V lost 7 bases and J lost 7 bases. The CDR3 loop spans 13 amino acids. The DNA of the CDR3 is TGTGCCAGCAACTTGGGACTACAGAATGAGCAGTTCTTC. It encodes CASNLGLQNEQFF.

The chain employs TRBV27 and TRBJ2-1, with TRBD1 matching 10 bases. The trim removed 9 bases at V and 9 bases at J, leaving 14 bases unmatched. The CDR3 is 15 amino acids. Germline V gene data show CDR1 as MNHEY and CDR2 as SMNVEV (reference sequence). The chain's CDR3 is CASRQGAFTSLEQFF. The CDR3 DNA is TGTGCCAGTAGACAGGGGGCGTTTACTAGCCTTGAGCAGTTCTTC.

V usage is TRBV19 and J usage is TRBJ2-2; the D gene is possibly TRBD1 (6 bases). The CDR3 loop spans 14 amino acids. Trimming pared 4 bases from V and 7 bases from J, leaving 13 bases between. Germline values: CDR1 LNHDA, CDR2 SQIVND (reference sequence). CDR3 sequence: CASSTQGLFGELFF. The CDR3, as DNA: TGTGCCAGTAGTACCCAGGGGTTGTTCGGGGAGCTGTTTTTT.

The gene calls are TRBV7-9 and TRBJ2-7; a weak D match, TRBD2 (6 bases). CDR3 length equals 16 residues. CDR1 is SEHNR, CDR2 FQNEAQ, per germline (reference sequence). Trimming removed 2 bases at V and 0 bases at J, with 14 bases between. The CDR3 DNA is TGTGCCAGCAGCTTAACCGAGGGACTCAGCTCCTACGAGCAGTACTTC. Protein: CASSLTEGLSSYEQYF. Based on the CDR3 plus reference TRBV7-9 and TRBJ2-7, the full variable domain is DTGVSQNPRHKITKRGQNVTFRCDPISEHNRLYWYRQTLGQGPEFLTYFQNEAQLEKSRLLSDRFSAERPKGSFSTLEIQRTEQGDSAMYLCASSLTEGLSSYEQYFGPGTRLTVT.

This clone has only one observation. The gene calls are TRBV6-6 and TRBJ2-7; 10 bases map to TRBD1. CDR1 is MNHNY and CDR2 is SVGAGI in the germline V gene (reference sequence). The J segment lost 7 bases and the V segment lost 4 bases, leaving 7 bases of the junction unmatched. The CDR3 spans 14 residues. The CDR3 reads CASSSGTGVREQYF. The CDR3 DNA follows: TGTGCCAGCAGTTCCGGGACAGGGGTGAGGGAGCAGTACTTC.

The rearrangement joins TRBV27 to TRBJ1-5; D remains ambiguous. The germline V and J ends were trimmed by 2 bases and 3 bases, with 5 bases remaining between them. The CDR3 covers 13 residues. Germline V gene sequence: CDR1 MNHEY, CDR2 SMNVEV (reference sequence). CDR3 coding DNA: TGTGCCAGCAGTTTACGGACCAATCAGCCCCAGCATTTT. As protein: CASSLRTNQPQHF.

V and J are TRBV27 and TRBJ2-2; D may correspond to TRBD1 or TRBD2 (6 bases each). Trimming left V 2 bases short and J 3 bases short, with 13 bases between. CDR1 MNHEY and CDR2 SMNVEV come from the germline V gene (reference sequence). The CDR3 is made up of 16 amino acids. DNA for the CDR3: TGTGCCAGCAGTTTAGAAGGGGGGCCGGACACCGGGGAGCTGTTTTTT. Translating it yields CASSLEGGPDTGELFF.

The gene calls are TRBV6-6 and TRBJ1-1; the match to TRBD1 covers 7 bases. The CDR3 consists of 15 residues. CDR1 and CDR2 (germline): MNHNY, SVGAGI (reference sequence). J gave up 3 bases and V 5 bases, and 9 bases lay outside the gene matches. CDR3 region: CASSGWTGTDTEAFF. The CDR3 region has the DNA TGTGCCAGCAGTGGATGGACAGGAACGGACACTGAAGCTTTCTTT.

The CDR3 nucleotides read TGTGCCAGCAGCAAGGCCCGCCCAGGGGGCGCAAATGAGCAGTTCTTC. Its translation is CASSKARPGGANEQFF. This rearrangement joins TRBV21-1 to TRBJ2-1; no DNA check was done on the table's D call, TRBD1. TRBV21-1 is annotated as a pseudogene. The CDR3 spans 16 residues.

The V and J genes are TRBV13 and TRBJ1-1, with D tentatively TRBD1 (6 bases). CDR3 length: 15 amino acids. CDR1 is PRHDT and CDR2 is FYEKMQ in the germline V gene (reference sequence). Trimming pared 1 base from V and 1 base from J, leaving 10 bases between. DNA for the CDR3: TGTGCCAGCAGCTTAGAGGGGACACAGAACACTGAAGCTTTCTTT. This gives the protein CASSLEGTQNTEAFF.

The chain is built from TRBV11-3 and TRBJ1-3, with TRBD1 matching 7 bases. The CDR3 is 15 residues long. The V and J ends lost 4 bases and 1 base, in that order; junction bases with no gene match: 4. Germline V gene sequence: CDR1 SGHNT, CDR2 YENEEA. Here the CDR3 reads CASSSGTESGNTIYF. The CDR3 coding sequence is TGTGCCAGCAGCTCCGGGACAGAGTCTGGAAACACCATATATTTT.